The 27 T cell receptor beta chains in this list originate from one sample, sequenced in a study of molecular identifiers for immune sequencing clone quantification. TCRdb re-analysed the PCR reads in MiXCR, keeping a single row per CDR3 protein. The repertoire holds over 600,000 distinct CDR3 sequences, with 15% to 20% as singletons. The sequenced sample consisted of naive CD8+ T cells from blood, with Jurkat cell RNA spiked in. Indicated subset: FACS-sorted CD8+CD4-CCR7+CD45RA+ naive T cells. The receptors originated from a human donor in good health. Some libraries in this study had Jurkat cell RNA spiked in.

This clonotype showed up many times. DNA of the CDR3: TGTGCCAGCAGCACAAGTGGAGGGGGCGCCTACAATGAGCAGTTCTTC. Translated: CASSTSGGGAYNEQFF. The gene calls are TRBV13 and TRBJ2-1; D might be TRBD1 (7 bases). The V gene's germline CDR1 is PRHDT and CDR2 FYEKMQ (reference sequence). The ends were cut back, 5 bases at V and 2 bases at J, with 16 bases in the middle. The CDR3 runs to 16 residues.

The chain recombines TRBV7-9 with TRBJ2-5; 8 bases agree with TRBD2. CDR1 is SEHNR and CDR2 is FQNEAQ in the germline V gene (reference sequence). Losses at the gene ends were 5 bases for V and 0 bases for J; bases not matched to a gene: 8. The CDR3 spans 16 residues. The CDR3 nucleotides are TGTGCCAGCAGCCCCCCACTAGCGGCGTACCAAGAGACCCAGTACTTC. Translating gives CASSPPLAAYQETQYF.

This clonotype has ten or more counts. The J gene is TRBJ2-3, the V gene TRBV28; the D gene is possibly TRBD2 (6 bases). Germline CDR1 is MDHEN and CDR2 is SYDVKM. The V end was cut by 6 bases, the J end by 0 bases, with 13 bases between. The CDR3 is 15 amino acids. CDR3 residues: CASSPLARSTDTQYF. In DNA, the CDR3 is TGTGCCAGCAGCCCTCTAGCGCGGAGCACAGATACGCAGTATTTT.

This clonotype has a count of ten or more. V and J are TRBV4-2 and TRBJ2-7; TRBD2 is a possible D gene (5 bases). Trimming pared 3 bases from V and 0 bases from J, leaving 9 bases between. The CDR3 has 14 residues. The germline gives CDR1 LGHNA, CDR2 YNFKEQ. The CDR3 DNA sequence: TGTGCCAGCAGCCAGGAGGACGGCTCCTACGAGCAGTACTTC. Translation gives CASSQEDGSYEQYF.

The J gene is TRBJ1-1, the V gene TRBV5-4; 8 nucleotides agree with TRBD1. The CDR3 contains 17 residues. Germline assignment: CDR1 SGHNT and CDR2 YYREEE (reference sequence). J gave up 11 bases and V 3 bases, and 21 bases lay outside the gene matches. The CDR3 sequence is CASSSGRTGQIWDAAFF. The CDR3 DNA reads TGTGCCAGCAGCTCGGGGCGGACAGGGCAGATTTGGGATGCGGCTTTCTTT.

The chain links TRBV4-1 to TRBJ2-2; no firm D call. Per the germline V gene, CDR1 is MGHRA and CDR2 is YSYEKL. Trimming took 1 base from V and 7 from J, leaving 4 bases between them. The CDR3 is made up of 12 amino acids. CDR3 region: CASSQVGGELFF. The CDR3 coding sequence is TGCGCCAGCAGCCAAGTGGGCGGGGAGCTGTTTTTT.

This clonotype was counted only a few times. V usage is TRBV12-3 or TRBV12-4 and J usage is TRBJ1-6; D remains ambiguous. V was pared by 1 base and J by 7 bases, with 2 bases between. This CDR3 contains 12 residues. The CDR3 sequence is CASSLENSPLHF. The CDR3 region has the DNA TGTGCCAGCAGTTTAGAGAATTCACCCCTCCACTTT.

This clonotype showed up many times. The V call is TRBV24-1, the J call TRBJ2-5; D uncertain. Germline CDR1 is KGHDR and CDR2 is SFDVKD. This CDR3 region has 14 residues. V dropped 0 bases and J dropped 0 bases, with 4 bases sitting between them. The CDR3 reads CATSDLTDQETQYF. The CDR3 bases are TGTGCCACCAGTGATTTGACAGACCAAGAGACCCAGTACTTC.

The chain uses TRBV12-3 or TRBV12-4 and TRBJ2-3; D gene ambiguous. This CDR3 has 13 amino acids. The V gene lost 3 bases and the J gene lost 6 bases, with 10 bases spanning the gap. CDR3 in amino acids: CASSFFPEDTQYF. As DNA, the CDR3 is TGTGCCAGCAGTTTCTTTCCCGAGGATACGCAGTATTTT.

This clonotype showed up just a few times. This sequence joins TRBV6-2 or TRBV6-3 and TRBJ2-3; possibly TRBD1 for D (5 bases). Germline V gene sequence: CDR1 MNHEY, CDR2 SVGEGT. Trimming stripped 7 bases from V and 0 bases from J, with 14 bases between. There are 15 residues in the CDR3. The CDR3 DNA sequence: TGTGCCAGCACCCCCTGGGGCTCTAGCACAGATACGCAGTATTTT. Its translation: CASTPWGSSTDTQYF.

This clonotype was observed many times. J is TRBJ2-5 and V is TRBV4-3; D not resolved. Germline CDR1 LGHNA, CDR2 YSLEER. Between the trimmed V and J ends, which lost 4 bases and 5 bases, there was a span of 14 bases. The CDR3 loop spans 14 amino acids. CDR3 sequence reads: CASSRLGMGETQYF. CDR3 bases: TGCGCCAGCAGCCGCCTGGGGATGGGGGAGACCCAGTACTTC.

The table lists this clonotype with many counts. The chain recombines TRBV9 with TRBJ2-2; no reliable D call. From germline, CDR1 is SGDLS and CDR2 YYNGEE. V gave up 3 bases and J gave up 2 bases, with 8 bases separating them. The CDR3 totals 14 residues. The CDR3 region is CASSEASNTGELFF. The CDR3 coding sequence is TGTGCCAGCAGCGAGGCCTCAAACACCGGGGAGCTGTTTTTT.

The chain carries TRBV11-2 and TRBJ2-1, with D unclear. The CDR3 runs 11 residues. Germline V gene data show CDR1 as SGHAT and CDR2 as FQNNGV. The V end lost 5 bases, the J end lost 12 bases, and 11 bases lay between the germline ends. The CDR3, as DNA: TGTGCCAGCAGCCTAGGGCGTGGGCAGTTCTTC. It codes for CASSLGRGQFF.

This clonotype has ten or more counts. The chain employs TRBV7-2 and TRBJ2-2; 16 bases are shared with TRBD2. The germline CDR1 and CDR2 sequences are SGHTA and FQGNSA. J lost 3 bases, V lost 5 bases, and 9 bases had no gene match. The CDR3 loop spans 19 amino acids. In DNA form, the CDR3 reads TGTGCCAGCAGCCTACAGGGACTAGCGGGGGGGCCGGACACCGGGGAGCTGTTTTTT. Its protein product is CASSLQGLAGGPDTGELFF.

In its sample, this clonotype was seen a few times. The chain is built from TRBV3-1 and TRBJ2-5; D perhaps matches TRBD1 (5 bases). Germline V gene data show CDR1 as LGHDT and CDR2 as YNNKEL (reference sequence). The germline V and J ends were trimmed by 3 bases and 0 bases, with 11 bases remaining between them. This CDR3 region has 15 residues. This chain's CDR3 is CASSHPGAYQETQYF. The CDR3 coding sequence is TGTGCCAGCAGCCACCCTGGGGCATACCAAGAGACCCAGTACTTC.

In this sample, this clonotype turned up a few times. The chain has TRBV30 and TRBJ2-7; D unresolved. V was shortened by 0 bases and J by 2 bases, with 11 bases between the two germline ends. This CDR3 region has 14 residues. The germline V gene encodes CDR1 GTSNPN and CDR2 SVGIG (reference sequence). CDR3 amino acids: CAWSVVSITYEQYF. The CDR3 coding sequence is TGTGCCTGGAGTGTAGTTAGTATAACCTACGAGCAGTACTTC.

V usage is TRBV4-1 and J usage is TRBJ2-1; no definite D call. Trimming took off 1 base at V and 2 bases at J, with 9 bases between the two ends. Germline CDR1 MGHRA, CDR2 YSYEKL. This CDR3 is built from 15 residues. This chain's CDR3 is CASSQGGNPYNEQFF. The DNA for the CDR3 is TGCGCCAGCAGCCAAGGTGGTAACCCCTACAATGAGCAGTTCTTC.

This clonotype was detected ten times or more. The rearrangement links TRBV13 to TRBJ2-5; D is unclear. The germline V gene has CDR1 PRHDT and CDR2 FYEKMQ (reference sequence). V dropped 5 bases and J dropped 5 bases, with 15 bases sitting between them. The CDR3 consists of 14 residues. The CDR3 nucleotides read TGTGCCAGCAGCGGCATCCCCGAGACGGAGACCCAGTACTTC. Protein: CASSGIPETETQYF.

This clonotype came up many times. The chain couples TRBV6-5 to TRBJ2-3, with 10 bases lining up with TRBD2. J was trimmed by 4 bases and V by 6 bases; bases with no gene match: 7. From germline, CDR1 is MNHEY and CDR2 SVGAGI. The CDR3 has 15 amino acids. The CDR3 reads CASSPLAGVSDTQYF. In nucleotides, the CDR3 is TGTGCCAGCAGCCCTCTAGCGGGGGTTTCAGATACGCAGTATTTT.

This clonotype came up many times. This chain joins TRBV25-1 and TRBJ1-1; D is ambiguous. With 4 bases removed from V and 5 bases from J, the gap between germline ends came to 11 bases. The CDR3 runs 13 residues. CDR1 is MGHDK and CDR2 is SYGVNS in the germline V gene. This CDR3 reads CASSVMTGTEAFF. CDR3 DNA sequence: TGTGCCAGCAGTGTGATGACCGGTACTGAAGCTTTCTTT.

Ten or more counts support this clonotype. The J gene is TRBJ2-5, the V gene TRBV6-6; TRBD1 agrees at 8 bases. Germline-derived CDR1 and CDR2 are MNHNY and SVGAGI (reference sequence). This CDR3 region has 15 residues. V lost 2 bases to trimming and J lost 3 bases; unmatched junction nucleotides: 5. CDR3 coding DNA: TGTGCCAGCAGTTACCCAGGACAGGGCGAAGAGACCCAGTACTTC. Translating gives CASSYPGQGEETQYF.

This clonotype came up many times. The chain combines TRBV20-1 with TRBJ2-2; D is unresolved. The CDR3 is 13 amino acids. From germline, CDR1 is DFQATT and CDR2 SNEGSKA (reference sequence). Trimming shortened V by 3 bases and J by 1 base, and 6 bases separated the two germline ends. The chain's CDR3 is CSAREMNTGELFF. CDR3 sequence (DNA): TGCAGTGCTAGGGAGATGAACACCGGGGAGCTGTTTTTT.

This clonotype was observed at least ten times. The V gene is TRBV29-1, the J gene TRBJ2-7; perhaps D is TRBD1 or TRBD2 (6 bases each). V lost 6 bases, J lost 5 bases, and 14 bases lay in between. Germline V gene sequence: CDR1 SQVTM, CDR2 ANQGSEA. The CDR3 is 12 residues long. CDR3 region: CSVFGGRNEQYF. CDR3 nucleotide sequence: TGCAGCGTGTTTGGGGGGCGGAACGAGCAGTACTTC.

This clonotype was detected only a few times. This chain links TRBV7-9 with TRBJ2-1, with D perhaps being TRBD1 or TRBD2 (5 bases each). CDR3 length equals 16 residues. The V and J ends lost 5 bases and 1 base respectively, with 15 bases between them. The germline V gene has CDR1 SEHNR and CDR2 FQNEAQ (reference sequence). The CDR3 coding sequence is TGTGCCAGCAGCCCCCCCGGGACGGATTCCTACAATGAGCAGTTCTTC. Translating gives CASSPPGTDSYNEQFF.

This clonotype was observed many times. This chain links TRBV6-5 with TRBJ1-1; no clear D gene. Trimming removed 2 bases from V and 2 bases from J, with 12 bases in between. Germline CDR1 MNHEY, CDR2 SVGAGI. The CDR3 spans 15 residues. CDR3 nucleotide sequence: TGTGCCAGCAGTTACGGACGGTCCCTTAACACTGAAGCTTTCTTT. Amino acid sequence: CASSYGRSLNTEAFF.

In the case of this clonotype: This may stem from a read error, because a much larger clone lies one nucleotide away. V and J are TRBV6-5 and TRBJ2-1, with TRBD1 matching 10 bases. CDR1 and CDR2 from the germline V gene are MNHEY and SVGAGI. CDR3 size: 14 residues. CDR3 loop: CASSYQTGGNERFF. Here the CDR3 DNA reads TGTGCCAGCAGTTACCAGACAGGGGGCAATGAGCGGTTCTTC.

This clonotype has a count of ten or more. CDR3 in amino acids: CASSHNRADYEQYF. The CDR3 DNA sequence: TGTGCCAGCAGCCACAATAGGGCAGATTACGAGCAGTACTTC. This rearrangement joins TRBV4-2 to TRBJ2-7; no firm D call. Trimming removed 3 bases at V and 4 bases at J, with 13 bases between. Germline loops: CDR1 LGHNA, CDR2 YNFKEQ. The CDR3 extends over 14 amino acids.